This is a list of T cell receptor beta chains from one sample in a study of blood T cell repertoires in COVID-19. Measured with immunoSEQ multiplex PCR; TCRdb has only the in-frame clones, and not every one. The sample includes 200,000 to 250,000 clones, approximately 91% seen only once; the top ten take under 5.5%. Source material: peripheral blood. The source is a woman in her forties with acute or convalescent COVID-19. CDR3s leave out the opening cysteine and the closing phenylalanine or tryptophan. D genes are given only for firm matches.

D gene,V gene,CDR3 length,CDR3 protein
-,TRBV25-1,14,ASSRGDQQATDTQY
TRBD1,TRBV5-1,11,ASSSGQGALAT
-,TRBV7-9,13,ASRRDARQDTEAF
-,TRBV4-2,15,ASSQVTGGNMNTEAF
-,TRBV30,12,AWRWTDYNSPLH
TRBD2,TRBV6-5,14,ASSYMSSGEGETQY
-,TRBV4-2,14,ASSQNAGVDGNTIY
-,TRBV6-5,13,ASSYDSSSGNTIY
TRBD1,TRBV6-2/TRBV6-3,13,ASSYAGQGNYGYT
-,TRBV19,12,ASSKSQRTRGYT
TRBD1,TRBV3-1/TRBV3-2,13,ASSSPGTGVETQY